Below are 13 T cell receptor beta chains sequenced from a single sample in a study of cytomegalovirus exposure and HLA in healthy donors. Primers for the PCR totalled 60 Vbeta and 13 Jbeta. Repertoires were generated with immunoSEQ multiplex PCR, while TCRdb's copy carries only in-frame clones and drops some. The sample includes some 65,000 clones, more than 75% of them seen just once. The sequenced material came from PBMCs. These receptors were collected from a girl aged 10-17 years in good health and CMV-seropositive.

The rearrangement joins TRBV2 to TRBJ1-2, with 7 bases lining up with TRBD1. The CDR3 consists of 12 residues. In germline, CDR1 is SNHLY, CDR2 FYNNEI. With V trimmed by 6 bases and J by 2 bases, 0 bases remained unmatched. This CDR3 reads CASRGQNYGYTF. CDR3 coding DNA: TGTGCCAGCAGGGGACAGAACTATGGCTACACCTTC.

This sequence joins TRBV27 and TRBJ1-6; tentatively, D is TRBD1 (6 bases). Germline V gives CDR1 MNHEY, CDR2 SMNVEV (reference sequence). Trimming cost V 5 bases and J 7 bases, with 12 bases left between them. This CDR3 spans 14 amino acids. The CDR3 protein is CASSGLGANSPLHF. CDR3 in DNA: TGTGCCAGCAGTGGTCTGGGGGCGAATTCACCCCTCCACTTT.

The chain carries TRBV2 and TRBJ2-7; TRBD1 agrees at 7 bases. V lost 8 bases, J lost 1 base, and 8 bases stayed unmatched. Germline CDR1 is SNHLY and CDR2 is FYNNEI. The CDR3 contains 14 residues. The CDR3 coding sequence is TGTGCCAGCGGGATGGGACAGAGTTCCTACGAGCAGTACTTC. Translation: CASGMGQSSYEQYF.

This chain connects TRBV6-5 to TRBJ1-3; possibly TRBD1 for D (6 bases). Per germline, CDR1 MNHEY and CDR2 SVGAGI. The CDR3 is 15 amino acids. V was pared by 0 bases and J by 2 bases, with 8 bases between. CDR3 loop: CASSYSPGAGNTIYF. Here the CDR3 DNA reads TGTGCCAGCAGTTACTCTCCAGGGGCTGGAAACACCATATATTTT.

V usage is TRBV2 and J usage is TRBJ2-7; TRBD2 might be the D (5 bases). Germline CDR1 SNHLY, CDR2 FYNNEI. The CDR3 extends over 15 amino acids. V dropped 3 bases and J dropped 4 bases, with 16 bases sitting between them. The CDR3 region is CASSESAGPMYEQYF. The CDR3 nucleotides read TGTGCCAGCAGTGAGTCGGCGGGTCCGATGTACGAGCAGTACTTC. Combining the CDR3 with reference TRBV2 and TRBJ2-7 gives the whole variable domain EPEVTQTPSHQVTQMGQEVILRCVPISNHLYFYWYRQILGQKVEFLVSFYNNEISEKSEIFDDQFSVERPDGSNFTLKIRSTKLEDSAMYFCASSESAGPMYEQYFGPGTRLTVT.

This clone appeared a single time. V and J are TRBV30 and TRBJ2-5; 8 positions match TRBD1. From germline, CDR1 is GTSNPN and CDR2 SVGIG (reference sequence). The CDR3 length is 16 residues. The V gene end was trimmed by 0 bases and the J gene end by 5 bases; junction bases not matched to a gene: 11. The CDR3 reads CAWSVRAGGFSETQYF. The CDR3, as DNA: TGTGCCTGGAGTGTACGGGCAGGGGGCTTTTCGGAGACCCAGTACTTC.

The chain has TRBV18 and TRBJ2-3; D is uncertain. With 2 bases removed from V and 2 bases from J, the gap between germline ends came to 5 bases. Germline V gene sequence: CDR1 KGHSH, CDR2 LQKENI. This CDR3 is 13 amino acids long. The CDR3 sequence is CASSPVSTDTQYF. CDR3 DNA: TGTGCCAGCTCACCAGTCTCCACAGATACGCAGTATTTT.

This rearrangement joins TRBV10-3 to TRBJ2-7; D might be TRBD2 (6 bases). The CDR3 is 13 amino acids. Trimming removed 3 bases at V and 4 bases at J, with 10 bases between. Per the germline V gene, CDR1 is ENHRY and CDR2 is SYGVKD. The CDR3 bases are TGTGCCATCAGTGAAGGGACTGTATACGAGCAGTACTTC. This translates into CAISEGTVYEQYF.

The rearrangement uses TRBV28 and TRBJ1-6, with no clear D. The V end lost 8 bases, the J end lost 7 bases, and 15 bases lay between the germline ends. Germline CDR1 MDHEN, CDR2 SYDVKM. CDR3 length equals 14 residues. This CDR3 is CASSGPRGNSPLHF. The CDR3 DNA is TGTGCCAGCTCGGGCCCGCGGGGAAATTCACCCCTCCACTTT.

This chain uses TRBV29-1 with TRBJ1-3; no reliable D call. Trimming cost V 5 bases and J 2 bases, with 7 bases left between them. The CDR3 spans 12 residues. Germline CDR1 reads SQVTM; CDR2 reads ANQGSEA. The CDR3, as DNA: TGCAGCGTTTGGGAGCCTGGAAACACCATATATTTT. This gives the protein CSVWEPGNTIYF.

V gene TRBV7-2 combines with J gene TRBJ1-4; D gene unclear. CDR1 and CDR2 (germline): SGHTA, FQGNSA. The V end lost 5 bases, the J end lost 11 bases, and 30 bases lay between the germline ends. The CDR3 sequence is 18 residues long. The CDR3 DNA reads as TGTGCCAGCAGCCCCTCGACGCTACAGATCTTCGACCCGGGGAAACTGTTTTTT. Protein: CASSPSTLQIFDPGKLFF.

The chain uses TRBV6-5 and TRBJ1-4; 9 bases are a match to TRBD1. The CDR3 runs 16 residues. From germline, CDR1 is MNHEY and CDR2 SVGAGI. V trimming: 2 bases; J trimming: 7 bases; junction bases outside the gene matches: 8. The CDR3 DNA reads TGTGCCAGCAGTTACGCCACAGGGGGCGTCGGTGAAAAACTGTTTTTT. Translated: CASSYATGGVGEKLFF.

The DNA of the CDR3 is TGTGCCAGCAGCTTGGAAGGGGGGGGCGGCAAGCTAAACTATGGCTACACCTTC. Translating it yields CASSLEGGGGKLNYGYTF. The chain links TRBV5-6 to TRBJ1-2; D is perhaps TRBD1 (6 bases). V lost 0 bases to trimming and J lost 2 bases, with 20 bases between them. Germline-derived CDR1 and CDR2 are SGHDT and YYEEEE. The CDR3 has 18 residues.